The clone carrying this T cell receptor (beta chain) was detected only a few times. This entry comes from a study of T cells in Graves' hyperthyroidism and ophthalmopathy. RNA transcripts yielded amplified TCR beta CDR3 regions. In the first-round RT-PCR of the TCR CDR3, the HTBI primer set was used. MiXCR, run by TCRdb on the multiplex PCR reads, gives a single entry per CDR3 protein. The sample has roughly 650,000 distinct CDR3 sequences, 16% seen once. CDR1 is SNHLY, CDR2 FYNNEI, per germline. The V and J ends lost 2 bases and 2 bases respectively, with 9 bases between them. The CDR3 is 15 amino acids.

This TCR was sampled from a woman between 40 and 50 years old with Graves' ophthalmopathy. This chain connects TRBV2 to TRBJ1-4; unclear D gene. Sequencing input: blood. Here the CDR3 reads CASSERQATNEKLFF. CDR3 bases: TGTGCCAGCAGTGAAAGGCAGGCCACTAATGAAAAACTGTTTTTT.